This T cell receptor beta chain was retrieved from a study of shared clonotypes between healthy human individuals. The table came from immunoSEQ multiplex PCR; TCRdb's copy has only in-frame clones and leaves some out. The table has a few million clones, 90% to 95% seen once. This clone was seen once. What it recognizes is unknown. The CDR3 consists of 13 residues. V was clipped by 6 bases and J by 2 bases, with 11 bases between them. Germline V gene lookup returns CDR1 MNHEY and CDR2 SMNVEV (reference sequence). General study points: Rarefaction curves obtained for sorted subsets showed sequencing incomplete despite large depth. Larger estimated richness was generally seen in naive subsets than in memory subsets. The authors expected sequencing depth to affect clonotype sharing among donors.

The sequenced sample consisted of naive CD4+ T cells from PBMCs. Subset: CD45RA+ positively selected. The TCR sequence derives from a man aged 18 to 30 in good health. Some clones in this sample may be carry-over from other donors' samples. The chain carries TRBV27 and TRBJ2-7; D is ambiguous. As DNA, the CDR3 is TGTGCCAGCAGCCCGGGCGCAGCCTACGAGCAGTACTTC. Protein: CASSPGAAYEQYF.